This T cell receptor beta chain was retrieved from a study of vaccination effects on CD4 cells after COVID-19. Study as a whole: Antigen-specific CD4+ T cells were expanded with viral peptide pools in the ViraFEST assay before sequencing.

CDR1 is SGHTA and CDR2 is FQGNSA in the germline V gene. The V gene lost 0 bases and the J gene lost 12 bases, with 19 bases spanning the gap. The CDR3 sequence is 15 residues long. The authors isolated CD4+ T cells after more than eight days of culture. Documented for the person is a PCR-confirmed SARS-CoV-2 infection occurring between March and December 2020. Participants received two doses of either the BNT162b2 or mRNA-1273 vaccine. The protocol was immunoSEQ multiplex PCR, while the TCRdb copy is restricted to in-frame clones and leaves out a portion. The sample contains 35,000 to 45,000 clones, just over 75% of which appear only once. About this clone itself: The antigen is undetermined.

Notes on the study in general: Substantial clonal contraction characterized both infection- and vaccine-induced clones late after vaccination.

The chain recombines TRBV7-2 with TRBJ2-3; D unresolved. This receptor was taken from a human donor who had a prior SARS-CoV-2 infection. The starting material was CD4+ T cells from PBMCs cultured without peptide, obtained after COVID-19 vaccination. The CDR3 is CASSLAISGRSPQYF. CDR3 DNA sequence: TGTGCCAGCAGCTTAGCAATATCCGGGCGGTCCCCCCAGTATTTT.